The 24 T cell receptor beta chains below all came from one sample that was sequenced in a study of T cell repertoires in cytomegalovirus infection. In TCRdb, the reads were re-called with MiXCR into one record per CDR3 protein. The sample gives about 530,000 distinct CDR3 sequences, 26% of which show up once; approximately 13% is in the top ten. The sequenced sample was PBMCs. These TCRs come from a human donor in good health (CMV status not recorded). Some clones in this sample may be carry-over from other donors' samples.

V is TRBV27 and J is TRBJ2-3; 8 bases align to TRBD2. The CDR3 consists of 15 residues. Germline CDR1 MNHEY, CDR2 SMNVEV (reference sequence). The ends lost 4 bases at V and 10 bases at J; junction bases unmatched: 13. The DNA for the CDR3 is TGTGCCAGCAGTTACTGGGTAGCGGGAAGCATAGCGCAGTATTTT. Translating it yields CASSYWVAGSIAQYF.

This clonotype was seen only a few times. This chain uses TRBV7-3 with TRBJ2-3; perhaps TRBD1 as D (5 bases). This CDR3 contains 14 residues. Deletions cut 2 bases from V and 2 bases from J, with 8 bases between. Germline CDR1 and CDR2: SGHTA and FQGTGA. The CDR3 DNA reads as TGTGCCAGCAGCTTAGCGACAGACACAGATACGCAGTATTTT. Its protein is CASSLATDTDTQYF.

The J gene is TRBJ2-5, the V gene TRBV6-2 or TRBV6-3; 8 bases are shared with TRBD2. The CDR3 spans 16 residues. Looked up from germline, CDR1 is MNHEY and CDR2 is SVGEGT. With V trimmed by 6 bases and J by 3 bases, 12 bases remained unmatched. Here the CDR3 reads CASSYSSGSGEETQYF. The CDR3 DNA reads TGTGCCAGCAGCTATTCTAGCGGGTCGGGAGAAGAGACCCAGTACTTC.

This clonotype showed up just once. The genes are TRBV4-3 and TRBJ1-2, with D possibly being TRBD1 (6 bases). This CDR3 region has 14 residues. Germline lookup yields CDR1 LGHNA and CDR2 YSLEER. Trimming shortened V by 5 bases and J by 4 bases, and 14 bases separated the two germline ends. The chain's CDR3 is CASSARDTLYGYTF. Here the CDR3 DNA reads TGCGCCAGCAGCGCCCGGGACACCCTCTATGGCTACACCTTC.

This clonotype has only one observation. The rearrangement uses TRBV7-4 and TRBJ1-5; the D is unclear. CDR1 is SGHVT, CDR2 SQSDAQ, per germline. Trimming stripped 2 bases from V and 12 bases from J, with 11 bases between. This CDR3 has 12 amino acids. The CDR3 spells CASSLSAEYQHF. Here the CDR3 DNA reads TGTGCCAGCAGCTTATCAGCAGAATACCAGCATTTT.

This clonotype was seen ten or more times. The chain is built from TRBV7-2 and TRBJ1-6, with TRBD1 matching 9 bases. V trimming: 5 bases; J trimming: 10 bases; junction bases outside the gene matches: 6. CDR1 and CDR2 (germline): SGHTA, FQGNSA. The CDR3 extends over 14 amino acids. The CDR3 reads CASSIDRGRSPLHF. The CDR3, as DNA: TGTGCCAGCAGCATAGACAGGGGGAGGTCACCCCTCCACTTT.

V and J are TRBV2 and TRBJ2-7; tentative D call: TRBD2 (6 bases). Germline V CDR1 and CDR2: SNHLY, FYNNEI. CDR3 length: 14 amino acids. Trimming left V 0 bases short and J 0 bases short, with 6 bases between. This CDR3 reads CASSEADYSYEQYF. The DNA of the CDR3 is TGTGCCAGCAGTGAAGCGGACTACTCCTACGAGCAGTACTTC.

This clonotype has a count of ten or more. The J gene is TRBJ2-7, the V gene TRBV7-2; D remains unclear. The V end lost 5 bases, the J end lost 6 bases, and 11 bases lay between the germline ends. The germline gives CDR1 SGHTA, CDR2 FQGNSA. The CDR3 spans 12 residues. The CDR3 sequence is CASSPTTVEQYF. Here the CDR3 DNA reads TGTGCCAGCAGCCCAACGACGGTCGAGCAGTACTTC.

This clonotype was observed many times. The chain couples TRBV7-2 to TRBJ1-5, with TRBD1 as a possible D gene (5 bases). Between the trimmed V and J ends, which lost 3 bases and 0 bases, there was a span of 18 bases. Per the germline V gene, CDR1 is SGHTA and CDR2 is FQGNSA. CDR3 size: 18 residues. The CDR3 protein is CASSLNGGVVHSNQPQHF. CDR3 coding DNA: TGTGCCAGCAGCTTGAATGGAGGGGTCGTGCATAGCAATCAGCCCCAGCATTTT.

The chain has TRBV15 and TRBJ2-5; 12 positions agree with TRBD2. Germline V gene lookup returns CDR1 LNHNV and CDR2 YYDKDF (reference sequence). With 5 bases clipped from V and 2 bases from J, the junction kept 9 bases outside the gene matches. The CDR3 totals 17 residues. For the CDR3, the DNA is TGTGCCACCAGCTTGACTAGCGGGAGTCGGGGGCAAGAGACCCAGTACTTC. This sequence encodes CATSLTSGSRGQETQYF.

This clonotype was counted between two and nine times. This rearrangement joins TRBV4-1 to TRBJ1-4; D gene ambiguous. The CDR3 spans 16 residues. Germline CDR1 is MGHRA and CDR2 is YSYEKL. V shed 0 bases and J shed 3 bases, with 11 bases lying between them. As DNA, the CDR3 is TGCGCCAGCAGCCAAGATACCCCCGTCCCTAATGAAAAACTGTTTTTT. Its protein is CASSQDTPVPNEKLFF.

For this clonotype: An end of the junction differs from the germline gene, which may be a read error. The chain recombines TRBV2 with TRBJ2-7; 7 nucleotides align to TRBD2. The CDR3 sequence is 13 residues long. The germline CDR1 and CDR2 sequences are SNHLY and FYNNEI. The CDR3 spells CASREAGTYEQYF. The CDR3 nucleotides read TGTGCCAGCAGGGAAGCGGGAACCTACGAGCAGTACTTC.

The genes are TRBV7-2 and TRBJ1-5, with a weak D call TRBD1 (6 bases). The CDR3 totals 15 residues. Germline V lookup: CDR1 SGHTA, CDR2 FQGNSA. V was trimmed by 4 bases and J by 4 bases, leaving 14 bases between them. The CDR3 DNA sequence: TGTGCCAGCAGCTCAAGACAGGAAGGAAATCAGCCCCAGCATTTT. It yields the protein CASSSRQEGNQPQHF.

The chain couples TRBV7-9 to TRBJ2-1; 11 bases are a match to TRBD2. This CDR3 is 15 amino acids long. V was pared by 6 bases and J by 4 bases, with 5 bases of the junction left unmatched. The germline gives CDR1 SEHNR, CDR2 FQNEAQ (reference sequence). The CDR3 sequence: CASRNVAGGYNEQFF. In DNA form, the CDR3 reads TGTGCCAGCAGGAACGTAGCGGGAGGGTACAATGAGCAGTTCTTC.

The chain carries TRBV5-6 and TRBJ2-5, with 8 bases fitting TRBD2. Germline CDR1 reads SGHDT; CDR2 reads YYEEEE. The CDR3 sequence is 14 residues long. V trimming: 1 base; J trimming: 4 bases; junction bases outside the gene matches: 3. The chain's CDR3 is CASSLYAGGETQYF. CDR3 nucleotide sequence: TGTGCCAGCAGCTTGTATGCGGGAGGAGAGACCCAGTACTTC.

This clonotype was recorded a few times. This chain uses TRBV24-1 with TRBJ2-1, with D possibly TRBD2 on 5 matching bases. The germline gives CDR1 KGHDR, CDR2 SFDVKD. Trimming stripped 3 bases from V and 2 bases from J, with 13 bases between. This CDR3 comprises 16 residues. The CDR3 region has the DNA TGTGCCACCAGTGATAAGGCTAGCCAAACCTACAATGAGCAGTTCTTC. This gives the protein CATSDKASQTYNEQFF.

There are a few counts of this clonotype. V is TRBV6-2 or TRBV6-3 and J is TRBJ1-2; D unresolved. The length of the CDR3 is 11 residues. CDR1 is MNHEY and CDR2 is SVGEGT in the germline V gene. V lost 7 bases, J lost 8 bases, and 11 bases lay in between. CDR3 amino acids: CASTYGRGYTF. CDR3 in DNA: TGTGCCAGCACTTATGGAAGGGGCTACACCTTC.

The table lists this clonotype with many counts. The chain couples TRBV7-2 to TRBJ2-1; no clear D gene. Trimming took off 6 bases at V and 10 bases at J, with 13 bases between the two ends. The CDR3 consists of 12 residues. The germline V gene encodes CDR1 SGHTA and CDR2 FQGNSA. DNA for the CDR3: TGTGCCAGCAGGCGAACCGGGTCAGAGCAGTTCTTC. Amino acid sequence: CASRRTGSEQFF. The variable domain in full, completed from reference TRBV7-2 and TRBJ2-1, reads GAGVSQSPSNKVTEKGKDVELRCDPISGHTALYWYRQSLGQGLEFLIYFQGNSAPDKSGLPSDRFSAERTGGSVSTLTIQRTQQEDSAVYLCASRRTGSEQFFGPGTRLTVL.

This clonotype was detected only a few times. The chain recombines TRBV20-1 with TRBJ2-1; no firm D call. This CDR3 region has 14 residues. CDR1 is DFQATT and CDR2 is SNEGSKA in the germline V gene (reference sequence). V lost 2 bases to trimming and J lost 3 bases, with 11 bases between them. The CDR3 DNA reads as TGCAGTGCTAGAATCCCTCCAAGCTACAATGAGCAGTTCTTC. Amino acids: CSARIPPSYNEQFF.

The chain combines TRBV20-1 with TRBJ1-4; D is perhaps TRBD1 (5 bases). The germline V and J ends were trimmed by 1 base and 6 bases, with 9 bases remaining between them. The germline gives CDR1 DFQATT, CDR2 SNEGSKA (reference sequence). The CDR3 sequence is 13 residues long. CDR3 protein: CSARAPGDEKLFF. The CDR3, as DNA: TGCAGTGCTAGAGCCCCGGGGGATGAAAAACTGTTTTTT.

This chain joins TRBV7-2 and TRBJ2-7; D call uncertain. The CDR3 spans 15 residues. Trimming stripped 2 bases from V and 2 bases from J, with 13 bases between. Per germline, CDR1 SGHTA and CDR2 FQGNSA. CDR3 coding DNA: TGTGCCAGCAGCTTACAAACGAGTAGTACCTACGAGCAGTACGTC. Translated: CASSLQTSSTYEQYV.

In this sample, this clonotype turned up a few times. The genes are TRBV12-3 or TRBV12-4 and TRBJ2-3, with 10 positions matching TRBD1. The trim removed 1 base at V and 4 bases at J, leaving 8 bases unmatched. This CDR3 has 17 residues. CDR3 residues: CASSLVFRQGAADTQYF. In DNA form, the CDR3 reads TGTGCCAGCAGTTTAGTTTTCAGACAGGGGGCGGCAGATACGCAGTATTTT.

This clonotype occurred a few times. The chain couples TRBV10-3 to TRBJ2-3, with D uncertain. The V end lost 0 bases, the J end lost 2 bases, and 9 bases lay between the germline ends. Germline CDR1 and CDR2: ENHRY and SYGVKD. This CDR3 is 15 amino acids long. This CDR3 is CAISESPPSTDTQYF. CDR3 bases: TGTGCCATCAGTGAGTCGCCCCCCTCCACAGATACGCAGTATTTT.

At least ten counts were recorded for this clonotype. The V and J genes are TRBV7-3 and TRBJ2-3, with 7 bases matching TRBD1. V shed 5 bases, J shed 3 bases, and the junction held 8 bases outside the gene matches. Looked up from germline, CDR1 is SGHTA and CDR2 is FQGTGA. The CDR3 runs to 15 residues. Written as DNA, the CDR3 is TGTGCCAGCAGCAGACAGGGCGTCCAAACAGATACGCAGTATTTT. This gives the protein CASSRQGVQTDTQYF.